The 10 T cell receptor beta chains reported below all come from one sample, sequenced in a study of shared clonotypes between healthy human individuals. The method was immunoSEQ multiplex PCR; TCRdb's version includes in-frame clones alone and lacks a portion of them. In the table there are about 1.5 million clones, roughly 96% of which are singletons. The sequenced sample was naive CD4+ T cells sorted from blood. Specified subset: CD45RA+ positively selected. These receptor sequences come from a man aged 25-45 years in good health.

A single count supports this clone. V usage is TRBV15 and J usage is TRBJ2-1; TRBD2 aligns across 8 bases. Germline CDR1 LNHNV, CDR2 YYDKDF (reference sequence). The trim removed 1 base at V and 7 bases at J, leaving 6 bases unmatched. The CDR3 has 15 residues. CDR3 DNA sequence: TGTGCCACCAGCAGAGGGACTAGCAATGGTAATGAGCAGTTCTTC. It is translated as CATSRGTSNGNEQFF.

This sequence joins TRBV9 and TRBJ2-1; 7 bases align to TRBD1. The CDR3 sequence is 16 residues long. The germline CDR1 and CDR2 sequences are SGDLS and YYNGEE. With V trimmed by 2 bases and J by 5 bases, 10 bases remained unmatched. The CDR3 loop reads CASSVATGKRDNEQFF. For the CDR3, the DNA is TGTGCCAGCAGCGTGGCGACAGGGAAAAGAGACAATGAGCAGTTCTTC.

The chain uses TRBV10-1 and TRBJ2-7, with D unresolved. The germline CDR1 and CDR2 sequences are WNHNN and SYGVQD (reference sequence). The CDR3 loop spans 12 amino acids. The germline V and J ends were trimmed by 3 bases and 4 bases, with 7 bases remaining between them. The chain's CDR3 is CASSDNLYEQYF. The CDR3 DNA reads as TGCGCCAGCAGTGATAACCTATACGAGCAGTACTTC.

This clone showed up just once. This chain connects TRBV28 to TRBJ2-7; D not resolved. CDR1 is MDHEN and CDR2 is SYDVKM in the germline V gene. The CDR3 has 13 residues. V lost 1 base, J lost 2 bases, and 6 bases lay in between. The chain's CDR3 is CASSLSPPYEQYF. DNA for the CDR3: TGTGCCAGCAGTTTATCTCCCCCCTACGAGCAGTACTTC.

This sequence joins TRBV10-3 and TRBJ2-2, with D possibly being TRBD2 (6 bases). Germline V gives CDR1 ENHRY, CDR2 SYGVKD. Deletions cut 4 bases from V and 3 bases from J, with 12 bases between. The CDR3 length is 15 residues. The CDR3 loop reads CAISGAGIDTGELFF. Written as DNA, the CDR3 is TGTGCCATCAGTGGGGCGGGAATAGACACCGGGGAGCTGTTTTTT.

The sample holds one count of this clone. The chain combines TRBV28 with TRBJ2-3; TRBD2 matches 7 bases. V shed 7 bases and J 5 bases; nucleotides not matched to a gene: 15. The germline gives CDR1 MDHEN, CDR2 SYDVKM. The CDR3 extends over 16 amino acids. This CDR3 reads CASTTPLPAGKDTQYF. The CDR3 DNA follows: TGTGCCAGCACCACACCCCTGCCAGCGGGAAAAGATACGCAGTATTTT.

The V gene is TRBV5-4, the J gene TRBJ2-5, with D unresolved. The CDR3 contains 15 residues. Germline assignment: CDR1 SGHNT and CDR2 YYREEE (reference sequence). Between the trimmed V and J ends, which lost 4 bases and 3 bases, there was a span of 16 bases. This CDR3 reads CASSARRDQEETQYF. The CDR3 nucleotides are TGTGCCAGCAGCGCCCGAAGGGATCAAGAAGAGACCCAGTACTTC.

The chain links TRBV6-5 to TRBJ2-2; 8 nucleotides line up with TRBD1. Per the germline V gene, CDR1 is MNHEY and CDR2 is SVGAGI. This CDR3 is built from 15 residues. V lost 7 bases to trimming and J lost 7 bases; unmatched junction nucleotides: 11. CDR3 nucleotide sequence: TGTGCCAGCACTCCTCGGACAGGGATTGGCGGGGAGCTGTTTTTT. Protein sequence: CASTPRTGIGGELFF.

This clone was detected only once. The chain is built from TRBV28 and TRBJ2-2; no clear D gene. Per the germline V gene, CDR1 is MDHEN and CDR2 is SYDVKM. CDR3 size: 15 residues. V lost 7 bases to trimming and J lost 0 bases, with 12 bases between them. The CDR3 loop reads CASTSYTANTGELFF. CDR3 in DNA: TGTGCCAGCACGAGTTATACCGCGAACACCGGGGAGCTGTTTTTT.

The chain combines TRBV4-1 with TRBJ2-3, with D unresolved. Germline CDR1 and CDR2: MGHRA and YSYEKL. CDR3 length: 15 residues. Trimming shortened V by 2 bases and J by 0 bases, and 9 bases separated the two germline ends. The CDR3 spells CASSQTLTSTDTQYF. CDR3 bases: TGCGCCAGCAGCCAAACGTTAACGAGCACAGATACGCAGTATTTT.